This T cell receptor (beta chain) was observed in a study of radiotherapy plus CTLA-4 blockade in lung cancer. Broader study findings: Expansion of tumor-derived TCR clones was observed in blood after radiotherapy plus ipilimumab.

Clones were sequenced by immunoSEQ multiplex PCR, and TCRdb holds only the in-frame ones, with some missing. The sample lists under 90,000 clones, more than 70% occurring once. This clone was seen a few times. Its target is unknown. This CDR3 has 14 amino acids. V lost 0 bases to trimming and J lost 7 bases, with 10 bases between them. The germline V gene has CDR1 MNHEY and CDR2 SVGAGI. The source is a human donor with non-small cell lung cancer that progressed on radiotherapy plus ipilimumab. The specimen comprised peripheral blood, sampled from a patient treated with radiotherapy plus ipilimumab. The gene calls are TRBV6-5 and TRBJ1-5; possible D gene TRBD1, 5 bases. CDR3 protein: CASSYSQGAQPQHF. As DNA, the CDR3 is TGTGCCAGCAGTTACTCTCAGGGAGCGCAGCCCCAGCATTTT.